This T cell receptor (beta chain) came from a study of shared clonotypes between healthy human individuals. Between the trimmed V and J ends, which lost 1 base and 7 bases, there was a span of 13 bases. The germline V gene has CDR1 SGHAT and CDR2 FQNNGV. CDR3 length: 14 residues. The repertoire was sequenced with immunoSEQ multiplex PCR; TCRdb's copy has only in-frame clones and lacks some. The table includes 2 million to 3 million clones, approximately 90% detected once. The sequence was collected from a man aged 18 to 29 in good health. The gene calls are TRBV11-2 and TRBJ1-2; no firm D call. Source material: naive CD4+ T cells sorted from blood. Subset noted: CD45RA+ positively selected. The CDR3 DNA sequence: TGTGCCAGCAGCTTAGTTGGCCAAAAGGGTGGCTACACCTTC. It yields the protein CASSLVGQKGGYTF.